This T cell receptor beta chain was identified during a study of cytomegalovirus exposure and HLA in healthy donors. On this clone itself: The antigen is undetermined.

General observations from the study: There were some public TCRs occurring in many donors, but most TCR sequences were rare. In vitro data verified a few CMV-associated chains as specific for CMV antigens. Cytomegalovirus association was assigned to 170 or so TCR beta chains.

Method: immunoSEQ multiplex PCR; TCRdb's copy keeps in-frame clones and lacks some. The data contain more than 150,000 clones, 85% to 90% of them singletons. This CDR3 is 16 amino acids long. Per the germline V gene, CDR1 is KGHSH and CDR2 is LQKENI. V was pared by 5 bases and J by 0 bases, with 14 bases between. This sequence originates from a man between 18 and 35 years old in good health and CMV-seronegative. The specimen was PBMCs. The gene calls are TRBV18 and TRBJ1-5; D possibly corresponds to TRBD1 (5 bases). Here the CDR3 reads CASSTYDSFSNQPQHF. In DNA form, the CDR3 reads TGTGCCAGCTCAACATACGACAGCTTTAGCAATCAGCCCCAGCATTTT.